A selection of T cell receptor beta chains follows, all from one sample in a study of T cell repertoires in cytomegalovirus infection. TCRdb recomputed calls from the reads with MiXCR, one row per CDR3 protein. Here the sample spans under 50,000 distinct CDR3 sequences, about a fifth being singletons. These receptors lack a known antigen. The specimen was CD8+ T cells from cultured PBMCs, collected from culture after CMV antigen stimulation. Receptors were obtained from a human donor in good health (CMV status not recorded). Some clones in this sample may be carry-over from other donors' samples. The CDR3 runs from the conserved cysteine through the conserved F or W. A D gene is named only where the DNA matches it firmly. Only some rows state a clone size, as once, few, many or a class for expanded clones.

D: TRBD2
J: TRBJ2-1
size: few
V: TRBV7-9
DNA: TGTGCCAGCAGTCGGACTAGCGGGGGGTCCTACAATGAGCAGTTCTTC
CDR3: CASSRTSGGSYNEQFF

D: NA
J: TRBJ2-7
size: many
V: TRBV27
DNA: TGTGCCAGCAGACTCCAGGGAAAATACGAGCAGTACTTC
CDR3: CASRLQGKYEQYF

D: TRBD2
J: TRBJ2-7
size: NA
V: TRBV7-9
DNA: TGTGCCAGCAGCTCGTTAGTGGGGTGGGAGGGTACGTCGCAGTACTTC
CDR3: CASSSLVGWEGTSQYF

D: TRBD1
J: TRBJ1-1
size: few
V: TRBV7-2
DNA: TGTGCCAGCAGCTCACTGGACAGGGAAGAAGCTTTCTTT
CDR3: CASSSLDREEAFF

D: NA
J: TRBJ2-3
size: NA
V: TRBV7-9
DNA: TGTGCCAGCAGCATTAGCGGAAGCACAGATACGCAGTATTTT
CDR3: CASSISGSTDTQYF

D: NA
J: TRBJ1-1
size: NA
V: TRBV5-1
DNA: TGCGCCAGCAGCTTGGCCCCTACACAGGGCATGAACACTGAAGCTTTCTTT
CDR3: CASSLAPTQGMNTEAFF

D: NA
J: TRBJ2-5
size: NA
V: TRBV12-3/TRBV12-4
DNA: TGTGCCAGCAGTTTATCCTGGGCCGCCCAGTACTTC
CDR3: CASSLSWAAQYF

D: NA
J: TRBJ2-6
size: NA
V: TRBV7-2
DNA: TGTGCCAGCAGCTCTCGAGGGGAGTCTGGGGCCAACGTCCTGACTTTC
CDR3: CASSSRGESGANVLTF

D: NA
J: TRBJ2-1
size: few
V: TRBV7-2
DNA: TGTGCCAGCAGCACCCAGGGTGACAATGAGCAGTTCTTC
CDR3: CASSTQGDNEQFF

D: TRBD1
J: TRBJ1-5
size: NA
V: TRBV7-8
DNA: TGTGCCAGCAGCTTAGAACAGGGGTCGGAGCAATCAGCCCAGCATTTT
CDR3: CASSLEQGSEQSAQHF

D: TRBD2
J: TRBJ2-1
size: NA
V: TRBV27
DNA: TGTGCCAGCAGTTCGCTACAGGGACTAGCGGGAGATGAGCAGTTCTTC
CDR3: CASSSLQGLAGDEQFF

D: NA
J: TRBJ2-1
size: few
V: TRBV12-3/TRBV12-4
DNA: TGTGCCAGCAGCTTAACGGGAACTGATGAGCAGTTCTTC
CDR3: CASSLTGTDEQFF

D: NA
J: TRBJ1-1
size: NA
V: TRBV7-8
DNA: TGTGCCAGCAGCTTAGTAGTGTACGGCTACACTGAAGCTTTCTTT
CDR3: CASSLVVYGYTEAFF

D: NA
J: TRBJ2-7
size: few
V: TRBV7-9
DNA: TGTGCCAGCAGCCCAGGGGCTCCGGACGAGCAGTACTTC
CDR3: CASSPGAPDEQYF

D: NA
J: TRBJ2-1
size: few
V: TRBV28
DNA: TGTGCCAGCAGTTTAGCCCGGGGGCAGGCGGAGTTCTTC
CDR3: CASSLARGQAEFF

D: NA
J: TRBJ1-2
size: NA
V: TRBV12-3/TRBV12-4
DNA: TGTGCCAGCACCCGGGGCATTTATGGCTACACCTTC
CDR3: CASTRGIYGYTF

D: NA
J: TRBJ1-2
size: NA
V: TRBV5-4
DNA: TGTGCCAGCAGCACCGGAGGACAGACTCCTAACTATGGCTACACCTTC
CDR3: CASSTGGQTPNYGYTF

D: NA
J: TRBJ2-1
size: NA
V: TRBV7-2
DNA: TGTGCCAGCTCGCTAGTCTCCTACAATGAGCAGTTCTTC
CDR3: CASSLVSYNEQFF

D: TRBD2
J: TRBJ2-5
size: NA
V: TRBV20-1
DNA: TGCAGTGCTAAAGGGACTAGCGGGGGCCTACAAGAGACCCAGTACTTC
CDR3: CSAKGTSGGLQETQYF

D: TRBD1
J: TRBJ1-5
size: few
V: TRBV27
DNA: TGTGCCAGCAGTACCTACCCAGGGGGCCGTCAGCCCCAGCATTTT
CDR3: CASSTYPGGRQPQHF

D: NA
J: TRBJ1-1
size: once
V: TRBV11-1
DNA: TGTGCCAGCAGCCGTACAGGGCCTGAAGCTTTCTTT
CDR3: CASSRTGPEAFF

D: NA
J: TRBJ2-7
size: NA
V: TRBV7-2
DNA: TGTGCCAGCAGCTTAGGCGGGCCTCGCGAGCAGTACTTC
CDR3: CASSLGGPREQYF

D: TRBD1
J: TRBJ2-5
size: NA
V: TRBV6-5
DNA: TGTGCCAGCCGGGACAGACGAGAGACCCAGTACTTC
CDR3: CASRDRRETQYF

D: NA
J: TRBJ1-1
size: few
V: TRBV12-3/TRBV12-4
DNA: TGTGCCAGCAGGGCGTGGGGTACTGAAGCTTTCTTT
CDR3: CASRAWGTEAFF

D: NA
J: TRBJ2-1
size: few
V: TRBV7-2
DNA: TGTGCCAGCAGCGTAAATGCTCTAAGAGGCGCCAATGAGCAGTTCTTC
CDR3: CASSVNALRGANEQFF

D: NA
J: TRBJ1-4
size: NA
V: TRBV4-3
DNA: TGCGCCAGCAGCCAAGGAGGAGCTATGGGTGAAAAACTGTTTTTT
CDR3: CASSQGGAMGEKLFF

D: TRBD2
J: TRBJ2-5
size: NA
V: TRBV11-2
DNA: TGTGCCAGCAGCTTCCTAGCGGGAGGGGAGACCCAGTACTTC
CDR3: CASSFLAGGETQYF

D: NA
J: TRBJ2-1
size: NA
V: TRBV7-9
DNA: TGTGCCAGCAGCCTCAGGGGGGGAGACCCCTACAATGAGCAGTTCTTC
CDR3: CASSLRGGDPYNEQFF

D: TRBD1
J: TRBJ2-6
size: NA
V: TRBV7-8
DNA: TGTGCCAGTCAGACAGGGCTGCGCTCTGGGGCCAACGTCCTGACTTTC
CDR3: CASQTGLRSGANVLTF

D: NA
J: TRBJ1-1
size: few
V: TRBV6-4
DNA: TGTGCCAGCAGTGAATGGCAGGACACTGAAGCTTTCTTT
CDR3: CASSEWQDTEAFF

D: NA
J: TRBJ2-7
size: few
V: TRBV7-9
DNA: TGTGCCAGCACCAATCGGGCCAGGGGTGGCGACGAGCAGTACTTC
CDR3: CASTNRARGGDEQYF

D: NA
J: TRBJ2-7
size: few
V: TRBV7-4
DNA: TGTGCCAGCAGCTTCGACTACGAGCAGTACTTC
CDR3: CASSFDYEQYF

D: TRBD1
J: TRBJ2-1
size: few
V: TRBV27
DNA: TGTGCCAGCAGCCCGGACAGGGCGGCCTACAATGAGCAGTTCTTC
CDR3: CASSPDRAAYNEQFF

D: NA
J: TRBJ2-1
size: few
V: TRBV7-2
DNA: TGTGCCAGCAGCCGGTTTGCAGGGGCGACCTACAATGAGCAGTTCTTC
CDR3: CASSRFAGATYNEQFF

D: NA
J: TRBJ2-3
size: NA
V: TRBV7-2
DNA: TGTGCCAGCAGCTTCGGACTGCCGCCACTAGTGGATACGCAGTATTTT
CDR3: CASSFGLPPLVDTQYF

D: NA
J: TRBJ2-7
size: NA
V: TRBV19
DNA: TGTGCCAGTAGTGGGGAGTCCTACGAGCAGTACTTC
CDR3: CASSGESYEQYF

D: TRBD2
J: TRBJ2-3
size: few
V: TRBV7-2
DNA: TGTGCCAGCAGCCGAAGCGGGAGTGAAGTGGATACGCAGTATTTT
CDR3: CASSRSGSEVDTQYF

D: NA
J: TRBJ2-1
size: NA
V: TRBV7-9
DNA: TGTGCCAGCAGCTTTGCTGCCCGGGCCTACAATGAGCAGTTCTTC
CDR3: CASSFAARAYNEQFF

D: TRBD2
J: TRBJ2-1
size: few
V: TRBV7-9
DNA: TGTGCCAGCAGTCCCAGCGGGGGGGGCCTCCACAATGAGCAGTTCTTC
CDR3: CASSPSGGGLHNEQFF

D: NA
J: TRBJ2-7
size: NA
V: TRBV7-9
DNA: TGTGCCAGCAGCTTAGCGCATAACGAGCAGTACTTC
CDR3: CASSLAHNEQYF

D: TRBD1
J: TRBJ1-1
size: NA
V: TRBV27
DNA: TGTGCCCATTCCAAGGGGGGACAGTTCGGGCAGGGCACTGAAGCTTTCTTT
CDR3: CAHSKGGQFGQGTEAFF

D: TRBD2
J: TRBJ2-7
size: NA
V: TRBV6-5
DNA: TGTGCCAGCAGTTACCAAGCGGGAGGGTCTTACGAGCAGTACTTC
CDR3: CASSYQAGGSYEQYF